Below, 29 T cell receptor beta chains from the same sample are listed, as sequenced in a study of shared clonotypes between healthy human individuals. Naive CD8 cells, CD45RO-negative and positively selected for CCR7, excluded terminally differentiated effector memory CD45RA+ cells. Repertoires were generated with immunoSEQ multiplex PCR, while TCRdb's copy carries only in-frame clones and drops some. Of about 1.9 million clones listed, about 94% are singletons. The source material was naive CD8+ T cells from PBMCs. These receptors were taken from a man aged 18 to 29 in good health. Some clones in this sample may be carry-over from other donors' samples.

The CDR3 loop is CASSLAVRLAGGDTQYF. The DNA of the CDR3 is TGTGCCAGCAGCTTAGCTGTAAGACTAGCGGGGGGGGATACGCAGTATTTT. This sequence joins TRBV7-8 and TRBJ2-3, with 14 bases identical to TRBD2. Germline V gene data show CDR1 as SGHVS and CDR2 as FQNEAQ. This CDR3 comprises 17 residues. V lost 0 bases, J lost 6 bases, and 5 bases stayed unmatched. The full variable domain, completed using reference TRBV7-8 and TRBJ2-3, is GAGVSQSPRYKVAKRGQDVALRCDPISGHVSLFWYQQALGQGPEFLTYFQNEAQLDKSGLPSDRFFAERPEGSVSTLKIQRTQQEDSAVYLCASSLAVRLAGGDTQYFGPGTRLTVL.

The rearrangement links TRBV18 to TRBJ2-7; possible D gene TRBD1, 5 bases. The CDR3 length is 21 residues. Germline lookup yields CDR1 KGHSH and CDR2 LQKENI. The germline V and J ends were trimmed by 3 bases and 1 base, with 31 bases remaining between them. The CDR3 bases are TGTGCCAGCTCACCGTTCAATACTCATTACGACCAGGGTATTGGGTCCTACGAGCAGTACTTC. Translation: CASSPFNTHYDQGIGSYEQYF.

The chain joins TRBV7-9 to TRBJ2-7, with TRBD1 matching 8 bases. The CDR3 is made up of 14 amino acids. The germline gives CDR1 SEHNR, CDR2 FQNEAQ (reference sequence). The junction had 10 bases not matched to a gene; V was cut back by 5 bases and J by 7 bases. As DNA, the CDR3 is TGTGCCAGCAGCACCGTCAGGGGGCGCCAAGAGCAGTACTTC. As protein: CASSTVRGRQEQYF. The full variable domain, rest sourced from reference TRBV7-9 and TRBJ2-7, is DTGVSQNPRHKITKRGQNVTFRCDPISEHNRLYWYRQTLGQGPEFLTYFQNEAQLEKSRLLSDRFSAERPKGSFSTLEIQRTEQGDSAMYLCASSTVRGRQEQYFGPGTRLTVT.

The rearrangement joins TRBV30 to TRBJ2-2, with no clear D. Trimming stripped 5 bases from V and 0 bases from J, with 7 bases between. The CDR3 extends over 13 amino acids. CDR1 GTSNPN and CDR2 SVGIG come from the germline V gene (reference sequence). CDR3 sequence reads: CAWSGPNTGELFF. DNA for the CDR3: TGTGCCTGGTCCGGACCGAACACCGGGGAGCTGTTTTTT.

V and J are TRBV7-8 and TRBJ2-7; TRBD2 matches 11 bases. CDR1 is SGHVS and CDR2 is FQNEAQ in the germline V gene. The CDR3 contains 17 residues. Germline trimming cut 1 base from V and 7 bases from J; bases unmatched to any gene: 12. DNA of the CDR3: TGTGCCAGCAGCTTAGGGCTAGCGGGAGGCCAGAGGTGGGAGCAGTACTTC. Translating gives CASSLGLAGGQRWEQYF.

V and J are TRBV4-2 and TRBJ2-1, with TRBD2 identical over 8 bases. Germline V gene sequence: CDR1 LGHNA, CDR2 YNFKEQ. J lost 3 bases, V lost 0 bases, and 10 bases had no gene match. The CDR3 runs 18 residues. The CDR3 nucleotides are TGTGCCAGCAGCCAAGATCTTGGCGGGAGGACGGGCTACAATGAGCAGTTCTTC. Its protein product is CASSQDLGGRTGYNEQFF.

V is TRBV27 and J is TRBJ2-7; 8 bases agree with TRBD2. J was trimmed by 5 bases and V by 2 bases; bases with no gene match: 11. Germline V CDR1 and CDR2: MNHEY, SMNVEV (reference sequence). This CDR3 contains 16 residues. Here the CDR3 DNA reads TGTGCCAGCAGTTTAATTTGGGGGGCGGGACTAGACGAGCAGTACTTC. It specifies CASSLIWGAGLDEQYF.

The chain couples TRBV18 to TRBJ2-1; 11 bases map to TRBD2. This CDR3 is built from 15 residues. Trimming cost V 4 bases and J 5 bases; bases outside gene matches: 4. CDR1 KGHSH and CDR2 LQKENI come from the germline V gene. CDR3 protein: CASSQTSGSDNEQFF. DNA for the CDR3: TGTGCCAGCTCACAAACTAGCGGGAGTGACAATGAGCAGTTCTTC. The variable domain in full, completed from reference TRBV18 and TRBJ2-1, reads NAGVMQNPRHLVRRRGQEARLRCSPMKGHSHVYWYRQLPEEGLKFMVYLQKENIIDESGMPKERFSAEFPKEGPSILRIQQVVRGDSAAYFCASSQTSGSDNEQFFGPGTRLTVL.

The chain recombines TRBV19 with TRBJ1-5, with D tentatively TRBD1 (5 bases). The germline V gene has CDR1 LNHDA and CDR2 SQIVND (reference sequence). Trimming took 1 base from V and 5 from J, leaving 15 bases between them. This CDR3 is built from 16 residues. The CDR3 sequence is CASSIALRRVYQPQHF. The CDR3 DNA is TGTGCCAGTAGTATAGCCCTCCGCAGGGTCTATCAGCCCCAGCATTTT.

As for this clone: This sample also contains other DNA sequences that code for the same CDR3. This sequence joins TRBV15 and TRBJ2-7, with D perhaps TRBD2 (5 bases). V lost 1 base and J lost 0, with 10 bases in between. Germline lookup yields CDR1 LNHNV and CDR2 YYDKDF (reference sequence). The CDR3 has 15 amino acids. DNA of the CDR3: TGTGCCACCAGCAGAGGGGCGGGTCGCTCCTACGAGCAGTACTTC. Translated, it gives CATSRGAGRSYEQYF.

The chain combines TRBV18 with TRBJ1-4, with D perhaps TRBD1 (5 bases). Trimming took off 3 bases at V and 4 bases at J, with 18 bases between the two ends. Germline V gene sequence: CDR1 KGHSH, CDR2 LQKENI. The CDR3 covers 17 residues. CDR3 in DNA: TGTGCCAGCTCACCGACCCGGGGCACGGAAGATAATGAAAAACTGTTTTTT. Its translation: CASSPTRGTEDNEKLFF.

This rearrangement joins TRBV19 to TRBJ1-1; D ambiguous. Germline CDR1 reads LNHDA; CDR2 reads SQIVND (reference sequence). This CDR3 spans 14 amino acids. The V end lost 7 bases, the J end lost 2 bases, and 14 bases lay between the germline ends. This chain's CDR3 is CASMQLVLNTEAFF. The CDR3 DNA reads TGTGCCAGTATGCAACTGGTCTTAAACACTGAAGCTTTCTTT. Supplemented by reference TRBV19 and TRBJ1-1, the full variable domain reads DGGITQSPKYLFRKEGQNVTLSCEQNLNHDAMYWYRQDPGQGLRLIYYSQIVNDFQKGDIAEGYSVSREKKESFPLTVTSAQKNPTAFYLCASMQLVLNTEAFFGQGTRLTVV.

The chain employs TRBV28 and TRBJ2-7; a weak D match, TRBD1 (5 bases). Between the trimmed V and J ends, which lost 3 bases and 4 bases, there was a span of 16 bases. Germline V gene sequence: CDR1 MDHEN, CDR2 SYDVKM. This CDR3 has 15 residues. Here the CDR3 reads CASSLVGVPSYEQYF. In nucleotides, the CDR3 is TGTGCCAGCAGTTTGGTAGGGGTACCCTCTTACGAGCAGTACTTC.

The chain carries TRBV4-1 and TRBJ1-2; D is possibly TRBD1 (6 bases). The length of the CDR3 is 15 residues. Germline assignment: CDR1 MGHRA and CDR2 YSYEKL. Trimming shortened V by 3 bases and J by 4 bases, and 15 bases separated the two germline ends. CDR3 DNA sequence: TGCGCCAGCAGCCACCCGGGGGGGCGGGCCTATGGCTACACCTTC. It codes for CASSHPGGRAYGYTF.

CDR3 region: CASSSLGEQFF. The CDR3 nucleotides read TGTGCCAGCAGTTCCCTAGGTGAGCAGTTCTTC. V gene TRBV28 combines with J gene TRBJ2-1; no clear D. The CDR3 loop spans 11 amino acids. Trimming took 4 bases from V and 9 from J, leaving 7 bases between them. The V gene's germline CDR1 is MDHEN and CDR2 SYDVKM.

CDR3 protein: CASSPRGGERAGELFF. The CDR3 nucleotides are TGTGCCAGCAGCCCGAGGGGAGGGGAGCGGGCCGGGGAGCTGTTTTTT. The chain couples TRBV9 to TRBJ2-2; TRBD2 aligns across 7 bases. Per the germline V gene, CDR1 is SGDLS and CDR2 is YYNGEE. The CDR3 contains 16 residues. The J segment lost 6 bases and the V segment lost 4 bases, leaving 12 bases of the junction unmatched.

This chain joins TRBV30 and TRBJ2-7; D gene ambiguous. V lost 3 bases and J lost 4, with 16 bases in between. The CDR3 spans 14 residues. Germline lookup yields CDR1 GTSNPN and CDR2 SVGIG (reference sequence). CDR3 sequence (DNA): TGTGCCTGGAGCCGAAGTCCCCTTAAGTACGAGCAGTACTTC. Protein sequence: CAWSRSPLKYEQYF.

The gene calls are TRBV5-6 and TRBJ2-7, with 8 bases aligning to TRBD2. The CDR3 is 14 amino acids. Germline trimming cut 7 bases from V and 6 bases from J; bases unmatched to any gene: 12. Looked up from germline, CDR1 is SGHDT and CDR2 is YYEEEE. In DNA form, the CDR3 reads TGTGCCAGCTCGGGAGGGAGTGCGGCTAGCGAGCAGTACTTC. This gives the protein CASSGGSAASEQYF.

The chain links TRBV4-1 to TRBJ2-3, with D perhaps TRBD1 or TRBD2 (5 bases each). Germline-derived CDR1 and CDR2 are MGHRA and YSYEKL. This CDR3 spans 15 amino acids. With 0 bases removed from V and 10 bases from J, the gap between germline ends came to 17 bases. CDR3 region: CASSQDRTGPQSQYF. CDR3 DNA: TGCGCCAGCAGCCAAGATAGGACGGGGCCCCAGTCGCAGTATTTT.

This clone was detected a few times. The chain links TRBV6-6 to TRBJ1-1; D is uncertain. The CDR3 sequence is 12 residues long. The V gene's germline CDR1 is MNHNY and CDR2 SVGAGI (reference sequence). Deletions cut 8 bases from V and 0 bases from J, with 7 bases between. The CDR3 coding sequence is TGTGCCAGCGAAGCGATGAACACTGAAGCTTTCTTT. It is translated as CASEAMNTEAFF.

The chain uses TRBV28 and TRBJ2-7; no reliable D call. CDR1 MDHEN and CDR2 SYDVKM come from the germline V gene. Trimming removed 5 bases from V and 3 bases from J, with 14 bases in between. The length of the CDR3 is 14 residues. CDR3 in DNA: TGTGCCAGCAGTCCTACGACACGCCTCTACGAGCAGTACTTC. It encodes CASSPTTRLYEQYF. Full variable domain (missing parts from reference TRBV28 and TRBJ2-7): DVKVTQSSRYLVKRTGEKVFLECVQDMDHENMFWYRQDPGLGLRLIYFSYDVKMKEKGDIPEGYSVSREKKERFSLILESASTNQTSMYLCASSPTTRLYEQYFGPGTRLTVT.

This clone showed up just a few times. The V gene is TRBV9, the J gene TRBJ1-1, with D unclear. Trimming left V 7 bases short and J 1 base short, with 5 bases between. The CDR3 is 11 amino acids. Germline CDR1 reads SGDLS; CDR2 reads YYNGEE. The CDR3, as DNA: TGTGCCAGCGGCACGAACACTGAAGCTTTCTTT. It specifies CASGTNTEAFF.

The V call is TRBV5-6, the J call TRBJ2-5, with D unclear. CDR1 and CDR2 from the germline V gene are SGHDT and YYEEEE. The ends were cut back, 4 bases at V and 0 bases at J, with 13 bases in the middle. The CDR3 contains 15 residues. The CDR3 region is CASSGILSYQETQYF. The CDR3, as DNA: TGTGCCAGCAGCGGCATACTTTCTTACCAAGAGACCCAGTACTTC.

J is TRBJ2-2 and V is TRBV27, with D possibly being TRBD1 (5 bases). The germline V and J ends were trimmed by 3 bases and 6 bases, with 11 bases remaining between them. This CDR3 is built from 14 residues. Germline CDR1 reads MNHEY; CDR2 reads SMNVEV (reference sequence). This chain's CDR3 is CASSFRVGAGELFF. DNA for the CDR3: TGTGCCAGCAGTTTTCGAGTAGGGGCCGGGGAGCTGTTTTTT.

This sequence joins TRBV27 and TRBJ2-1, with 7 nucleotides matching TRBD2. Trimming at V came to 6 bases and at J to 3 bases, leaving 23 bases not matched to a gene. Per germline, CDR1 MNHEY and CDR2 SMNVEV (reference sequence). The CDR3 contains 20 residues. In DNA form, the CDR3 reads TGTGCCAGCAGGATAGGGACTGTTACCGGAGCGGGACCTTTCTACAATGAGCAGTTCTTC. Translated, it gives CASRIGTVTGAGPFYNEQFF.

There are a few counts of this clone. V and J are TRBV4-1 and TRBJ2-7; 9 bases are shared with TRBD2. The ends lost 0 bases at V and 3 bases at J; junction bases unmatched: 3. The germline V gene has CDR1 MGHRA and CDR2 YSYEKL. CDR3 size: 15 residues. The CDR3 region has the DNA TGCGCCAGCAGCCAAGAGACTAGCGGATTCTACGAGCAGTACTTC. As protein: CASSQETSGFYEQYF.

With regard to this clone: Sequence at one end of the junction differs from germline and may be a read error. The chain combines TRBV27 with TRBJ1-1, with a weak D call TRBD1 (6 bases). Looked up from germline, CDR1 is MNHEY and CDR2 is SMNVEV (reference sequence). This CDR3 is built from 15 residues. The DNA of the CDR3 is TGTGCCAGCAGTCTTCAAACAGGGATGAAGACTGAAGCTTTCTTT. Translation: CASSLQTGMKTEAFF.

This chain joins TRBV11-2 and TRBJ2-1, with 13 bases fitting TRBD2. Germline values: CDR1 SGHAT, CDR2 FQNNGV. Trimming removed 5 bases from V and 2 bases from J; junction bases left unmatched: 3. This CDR3 spans 16 amino acids. The chain's CDR3 is CASSQTSGRTYNEQFF. The CDR3 DNA reads as TGTGCCAGCAGCCAGACTAGCGGGAGGACCTACAATGAGCAGTTCTTC. The entire variable domain, with the rest obtained from reference TRBV11-2 and TRBJ2-1, is as follows: EAGVAQSPRYKIIEKRQSVAFWCNPISGHATLYWYQQILGQGPKLLIQFQNNGVVDDSQLPKDRFSAERLKGVDSTLKIQPAKLEDSAVYLCASSQTSGRTYNEQFFGPGTRLTVL.

This chain joins TRBV6-1 and TRBJ2-5; possibly TRBD2 for D (6 bases). CDR1 and CDR2 (germline): MNHNS, SASEGT. This CDR3 spans 16 amino acids. V was shortened by 3 bases and J by 5 bases, with 19 bases between the two germline ends. The CDR3: CASSESVTRFQETQYF. CDR3 in DNA: TGTGCCAGCAGTGAGAGTGTGACTAGGTTTCAGGAGACCCAGTACTTC.